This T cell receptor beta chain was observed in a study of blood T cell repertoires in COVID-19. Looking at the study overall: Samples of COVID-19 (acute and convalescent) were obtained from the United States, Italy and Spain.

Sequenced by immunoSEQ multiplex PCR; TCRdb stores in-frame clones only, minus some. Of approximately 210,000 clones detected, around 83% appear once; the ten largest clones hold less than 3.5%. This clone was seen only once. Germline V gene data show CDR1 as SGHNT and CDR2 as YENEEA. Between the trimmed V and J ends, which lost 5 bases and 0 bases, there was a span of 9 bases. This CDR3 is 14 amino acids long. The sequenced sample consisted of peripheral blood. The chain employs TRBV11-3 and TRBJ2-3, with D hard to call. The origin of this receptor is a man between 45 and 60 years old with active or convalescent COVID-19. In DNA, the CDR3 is TGTGCCAGCAGCACAGCCTCTAGCACAGATACGCAGTATTTT. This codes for CASSTASSTDTQYF.